The 2 T cell receptor beta chains presented below share a single source sample, sequenced in a study of graft-versus-host responses after intestinal transplantation. Their antigens are not known. Profiled with immunoSEQ multiplex PCR; TCRdb holds only in-frame clones, not every one. This table holds 45,000 to 60,000 clones, around 90% found once. The sequencing here drew on unstimulated CD4+ T cells sorted from spleen or lymph node cells, taken before transplant. These receptors originate from a human donor who was the organ donor for an intestinal transplant.

This clone showed up just once. V is TRBV7-8 and J is TRBJ2-1, with TRBD2 identical over 10 bases. Per the germline V gene, CDR1 is SGHVS and CDR2 is FQNEAQ. V lost 2 bases to trimming and J lost 3 bases; unmatched junction nucleotides: 1. The CDR3 sequence is 15 residues long. The CDR3 is CASSLTSGIYNEQFF. CDR3 DNA sequence: TGTGCCAGCAGCTTAACTAGCGGGATCTACAATGAGCAGTTCTTC.

The genes are TRBV30 and TRBJ2-1; 14 positions agree with TRBD2. Germline V gives CDR1 GTSNPN, CDR2 SVGIG (reference sequence). The CDR3 totals 15 residues. V lost 2 bases and J lost 7; bases outside the gene matches: 4. CDR3 protein: CAWSPGTSGRNEQFF. The CDR3, as DNA: TGTGCCTGGAGTCCGGGGACTAGCGGGAGAAATGAGCAGTTCTTC.